This T cell receptor beta chain was sequenced for a study of T cells in Graves' hyperthyroidism and ophthalmopathy (dated by TCRdb to the late 2010s). About the study as a whole: Peripheral blood samples were taken at initial diagnosis, before any treatment was given. TCR V-J signatures able to tell the groups apart were searched for in a discovery cohort of 90 to 100 patients, of whom more than 40 had Graves' ophthalmopathy and roughly 59 had stable Graves' hyperthyroidism. Prospective prediction of ophthalmopathy was tested in an independent validation cohort consisting of 18 hyperthyroidism patients and approximately 16 patients who later progressed to ophthalmopathy. The roughly 94 discovery patients were randomly split 7:3 into training and test sets. The study also compared thyroid tissue and blood T-cell repertoires from about six Graves' hyperthyroidism patients. After blood sampling, hyperthyroidism patients were treated with methimazole at a starting dose of 30 mg daily, and ophthalmopathy patients were treated with high-dose intravenous methylprednisolone. TCR Vbeta CDR3 sequencing of some 140 peripheral blood samples (approximately 44 ophthalmopathy, 75 or so hyperthyroidism and about 17 progressor patients) is reported in the paper. The paper's findings and limits, for the study overall: Most expanded thyroid clonotypes (frequency above 0.001) were also detected in blood, suggesting blood repertoires may reflect thyroid immune responses. A model built on a 13 V-J signature distinguished ophthalmopathy from stable hyperthyroidism, reaching 85% to 90% sensitivity and approximately 81% specificity in cross-validation and 80%/75% in testing. In validation, the model predicted progression to ophthalmopathy a median of about 6 months before onset, with over 60% sensitivity and more than 72% specificity. No statistical method was used to set the sample size in advance, and investigators knew the group allocation.

The TCR beta CDR3 regions were amplified from the RNA transcripts. For the first round of RT-PCR on the TCR CDR3, the HTBI primer set was used together with the Qiagen OneStep RT-PCR kit. The libraries were constructed in a second round of multiplex PCR and then size-selected and purified. Sequencing of the libraries was done on an Illumina HiSeq2000 using paired-end 100 bp reads. As for the authors' bioinformatics: SOAPnuke was used to process the raw data, with reads discarded if the reads contained adapters or uncalled bases, had a mean Phred below 15, or lacked an exact constant-primer or identifier match. COPE v1.2.5 was used to merge the high-quality paired reads, and each unique nucleotide sequence was defined as a clonotype. MiTCR v1.1 was used to align clonotypes to the IMGT TRBV, TRBD and TRBJ reference segments. Analysis was restricted to V-J combinations with a frequency above 0.0001, which covered 99.2% of repertoires. The TCS score was defined as the ratio of F50 (clonal expansion) to E x V (chaos), calculated using BLOSUM62-based TCRdist between CDR3 peptides within each V-J. Welch's t-statistics and random forest reduced approximately 520 V-J features to 10 to 15, which were used in a naive Bayes classifier (R e1071). Using fastp at Q25 and MiXCR, TCRdb reprocessed the public reads and kept productive beta chains. Rows merge per CDR3 protein into single entries with the most common DNA and genes. The V and J calls, along with clone size, are taken from TCRdb and not from the paper's own processing. This sample is represented by roughly 400,000 distinct CDR3 sequences; about an eighth of them were singletons. 25% to 30% of the sample is held by the ten biggest clonotypes.

Regarding this clonotype: Its antigen remains unidentified. Per-base qualities were not stored, and no clone one base away is much larger.

Moderately to severely active disease, a Clinical Activity Score of at least 3, a NOSPECS grade of at least 4, and a duration under 3 months were present in ophthalmopathy patients. Exclusion was applied to patients with uncontrolled infections, other autoimmune diseases, pregnancy or lactation. Clinical symptoms, serum thyroxine and TRAb, thyroid ultrasound, and orbital computed tomography formed the basis for the diagnoses. PBMCs were isolated from about 9.2 ml of fresh peripheral blood by Ficoll-Paque density gradient centrifugation. Total RNA was extracted using Trizol reagent, and RNA quality was assessed on an Agilent 2100 Bioanalyzer. The CDR3 starts with the cysteine, ends with the phenylalanine, and has 13 residues. CDR3 DNA is the only sequence kept; it has 39 bases, read in frame from the first base. V is clipped by 3 bases and J by 1 base, and the sequence between their germline boundaries is 10 bases long. For CDR1 and CDR2, the germline V gene (reference sequence) lists DFQATT and SNEGSKA.

This chain is built from TRBV20-1 and TRBJ2-7, with the D call tentatively TRBD1 or TRBD2, each fitting 6 bases. Input material: blood. This TCR was sampled from a man in his fifties with Graves' ophthalmopathy. The CDR3 loop reads CSASGGQSYEQYF. The nucleotides read TGCAGTGCTAGTGGGGGGCAGTCCTACGAGCAGTACTTC.